This T cell receptor (beta chain) was found in a study of siplizumab effects on memory and regulatory T cells. Regarding the study as a whole: Alloreactive sequences from unstimulated CD4+ memory cells fell significantly with siplizumab. There appeared to be greater diversity in naive T cells than in memory cells, and naive T cells seemed major contributors to the alloresponse.

The assay looked at 99,000 or so TCR templates in each sample. Assay: immunoSEQ multiplex PCR; the TCRdb copy retains only in-frame clones and omits some. The data show approximately 110,000 clones, roughly nine tenths seen once. In germline, CDR1 is LNHDA, CDR2 SQIVND (reference sequence). Trimming removed 6 bases from V and 2 bases from J; junction bases left unmatched: 9. This CDR3 region has 16 residues. On this clone itself: Antigen specificity is unknown.

What was sequenced was Tregs sorted from blood. The clonotype comes from a human donor in good health. The V gene is TRBV19, the J gene TRBJ2-1; the match to TRBD1 covers 8 bases. This CDR3 reads CASSPPLTGAYNEQFF. DNA for the CDR3: TGTGCCAGTAGCCCCCCATTGACAGGGGCCTACAATGAGCAGTTCTTC.